This T cell receptor beta chain was sequenced in a study of identical twins. The V gene's germline CDR1 is SGHDN and CDR2 FVKESK. This CDR3 is built from 15 residues. After removal of 4 bases from V and 5 bases from J, the junction contained 7 bases not matched to a gene. Via MiXCR, TCRdb re-called the 5' RACE reads, giving one row per CDR3 protein. The sample holds about 890,000 distinct CDR3 sequences, approximately 13% seen once. These same records also appear under a second study, on yellow fever vaccine responses in identical twins.

Material for sequencing was PBMCs. The gene calls are TRBV14 and TRBJ2-1; TRBD2 matches 8 bases. The receptor was derived from a woman between 18 and 29 years old in good health. This CDR3 reads CASSRAGGPNNEQFF. DNA for the CDR3: TGTGCCAGCAGCCGCGCGGGGGGACCTAACAATGAGCAGTTCTTC.